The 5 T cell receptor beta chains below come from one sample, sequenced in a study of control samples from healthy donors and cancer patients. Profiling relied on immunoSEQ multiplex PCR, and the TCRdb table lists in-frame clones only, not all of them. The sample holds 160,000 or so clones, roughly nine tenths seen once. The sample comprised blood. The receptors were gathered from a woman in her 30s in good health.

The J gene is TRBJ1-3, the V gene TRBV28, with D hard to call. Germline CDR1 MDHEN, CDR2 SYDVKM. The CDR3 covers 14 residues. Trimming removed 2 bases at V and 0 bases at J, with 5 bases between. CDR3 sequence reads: CASSLGVSGNTIYF. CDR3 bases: TGTGCCAGCAGTTTAGGAGTCTCTGGAAACACCATATATTTT.

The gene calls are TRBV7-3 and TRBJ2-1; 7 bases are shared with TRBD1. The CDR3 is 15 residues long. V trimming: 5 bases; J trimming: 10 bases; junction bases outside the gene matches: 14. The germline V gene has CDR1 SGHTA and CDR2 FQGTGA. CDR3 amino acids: CASSPGQVGVGEQFF. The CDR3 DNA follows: TGTGCCAGCAGCCCTGGACAGGTGGGGGTTGGAGAGCAGTTCTTC.

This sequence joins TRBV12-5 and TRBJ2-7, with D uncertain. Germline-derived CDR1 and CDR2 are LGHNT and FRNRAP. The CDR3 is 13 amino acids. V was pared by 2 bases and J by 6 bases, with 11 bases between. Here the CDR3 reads CASGLLQLGEQYF. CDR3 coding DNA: TGTGCTAGTGGTTTGCTTCAATTGGGCGAGCAGTACTTC.

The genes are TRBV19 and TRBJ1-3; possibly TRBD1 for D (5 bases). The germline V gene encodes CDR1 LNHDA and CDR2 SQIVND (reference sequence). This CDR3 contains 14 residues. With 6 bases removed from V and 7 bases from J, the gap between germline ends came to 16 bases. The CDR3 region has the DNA TGTGCCAGTAGCGTACAGGCCAAGGGGAACACCATATATTTT. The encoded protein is CASSVQAKGNTIYF.

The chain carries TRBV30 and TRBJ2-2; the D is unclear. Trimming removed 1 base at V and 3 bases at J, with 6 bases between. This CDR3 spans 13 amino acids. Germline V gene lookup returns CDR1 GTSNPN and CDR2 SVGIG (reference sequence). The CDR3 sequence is CAWSGRYTGELFF. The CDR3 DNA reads TGTGCCTGGAGTGGTCGGTACACCGGGGAGCTGTTTTTT.